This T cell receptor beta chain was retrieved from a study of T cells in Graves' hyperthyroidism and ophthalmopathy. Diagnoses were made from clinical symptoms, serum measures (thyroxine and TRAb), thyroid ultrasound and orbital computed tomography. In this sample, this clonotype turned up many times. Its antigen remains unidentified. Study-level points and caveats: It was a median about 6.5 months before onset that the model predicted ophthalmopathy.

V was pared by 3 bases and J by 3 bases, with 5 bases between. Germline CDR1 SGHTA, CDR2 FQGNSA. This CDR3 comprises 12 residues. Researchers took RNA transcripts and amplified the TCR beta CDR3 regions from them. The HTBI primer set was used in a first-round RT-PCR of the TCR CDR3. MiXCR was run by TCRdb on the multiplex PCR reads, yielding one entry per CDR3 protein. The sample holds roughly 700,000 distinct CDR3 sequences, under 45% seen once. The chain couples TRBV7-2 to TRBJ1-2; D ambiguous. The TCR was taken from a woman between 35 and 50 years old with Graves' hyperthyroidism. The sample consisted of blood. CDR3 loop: CASSLADYGYTF. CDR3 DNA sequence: TGTGCCAGCAGCTTGGCAGACTATGGCTACACCTTC.